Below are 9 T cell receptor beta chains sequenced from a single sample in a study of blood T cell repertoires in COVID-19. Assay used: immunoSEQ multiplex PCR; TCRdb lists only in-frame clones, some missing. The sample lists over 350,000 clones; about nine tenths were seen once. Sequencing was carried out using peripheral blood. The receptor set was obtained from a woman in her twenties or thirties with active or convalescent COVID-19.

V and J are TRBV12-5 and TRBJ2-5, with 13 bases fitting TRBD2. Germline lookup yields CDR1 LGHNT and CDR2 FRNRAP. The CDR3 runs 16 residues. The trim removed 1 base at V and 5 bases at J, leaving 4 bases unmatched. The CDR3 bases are TGTGCTAGTGGTTTGGGACTAGCGGGGGGACAGGAGACCCAGTACTTC. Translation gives CASGLGLAGGQETQYF.

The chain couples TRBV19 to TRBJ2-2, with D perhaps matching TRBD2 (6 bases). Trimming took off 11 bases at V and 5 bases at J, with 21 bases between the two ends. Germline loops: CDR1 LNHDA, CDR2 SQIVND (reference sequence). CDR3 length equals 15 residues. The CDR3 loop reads CASHNSGRGTGELFF. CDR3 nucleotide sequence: TGTGCCTCCCATAACTCCGGACGGGGGACCGGGGAGCTGTTTTTT.

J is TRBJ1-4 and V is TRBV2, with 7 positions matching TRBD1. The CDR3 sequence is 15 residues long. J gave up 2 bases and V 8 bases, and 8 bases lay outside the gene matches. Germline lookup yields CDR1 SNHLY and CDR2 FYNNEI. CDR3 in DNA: TGTGCCAGCCTTGACAGGGTTTCGACTAATGAAAAACTGTTTTTT. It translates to CASLDRVSTNEKLFF.

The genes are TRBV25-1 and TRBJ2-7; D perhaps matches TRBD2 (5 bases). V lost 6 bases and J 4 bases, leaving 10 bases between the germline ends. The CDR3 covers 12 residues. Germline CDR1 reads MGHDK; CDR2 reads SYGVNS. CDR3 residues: CASSRRGYEQYF. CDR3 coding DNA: TGTGCCAGCAGCCGTCGGGGTTACGAGCAGTACTTC.

CDR3 region: CASSKDRGGEGYTF. For the CDR3, the DNA is TGTGCCTCTAGTAAGGACAGGGGAGGAGAAGGCTACACCTTC. The chain links TRBV2 to TRBJ1-2; 9 bases fit TRBD1. Per the germline V gene, CDR1 is SNHLY and CDR2 is FYNNEI. The CDR3 runs 14 residues. Germline trimming cut 11 bases from V and 8 bases from J; bases unmatched to any gene: 15.

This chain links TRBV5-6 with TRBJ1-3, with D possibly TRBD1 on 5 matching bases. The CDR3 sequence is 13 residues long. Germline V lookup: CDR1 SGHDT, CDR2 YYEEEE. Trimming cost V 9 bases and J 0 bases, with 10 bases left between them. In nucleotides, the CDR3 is TGTGCCACCTCCAGGGTCTCTGGAAACACCATATATTTT. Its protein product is CATSRVSGNTIYF.

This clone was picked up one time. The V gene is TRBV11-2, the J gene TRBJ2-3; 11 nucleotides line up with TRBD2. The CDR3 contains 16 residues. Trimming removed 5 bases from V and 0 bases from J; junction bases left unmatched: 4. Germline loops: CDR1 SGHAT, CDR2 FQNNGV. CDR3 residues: CASSRTSGGSTDTQYF. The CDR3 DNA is TGTGCCAGCAGCCGAACTAGCGGGGGTAGCACAGATACGCAGTATTTT.

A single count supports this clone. In nucleotides, the CDR3 is TGTGCCAGCAGTTTATTCGGGGGACATGAGCAGTTCTTC. It is translated as CASSLFGGHEQFF. The chain is built from TRBV27 and TRBJ2-1, with a tentative D call TRBD2 (6 bases). The V end lost 1 base, the J end lost 8 bases, and 9 bases lay between the germline ends. CDR1 and CDR2 from the germline V gene are MNHEY and SMNVEV (reference sequence). The CDR3 spans 13 residues.

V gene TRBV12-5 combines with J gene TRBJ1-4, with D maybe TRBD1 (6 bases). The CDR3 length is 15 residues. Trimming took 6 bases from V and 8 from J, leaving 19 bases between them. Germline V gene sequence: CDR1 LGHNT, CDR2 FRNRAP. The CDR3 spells CASGPLGGGREKLFF. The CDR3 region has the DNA TGTGCTAGTGGCCCCCTAGGGGGGGGCCGGGAAAAACTGTTTTTT.